Listed below are T cell receptor beta chains from one sample, sequenced in a study of T cell changes during pregnancy in multiple sclerosis. Profiling relied on immunoSEQ multiplex PCR, and the TCRdb table lists in-frame clones only, not all of them. The table includes 70,000 to 100,000 clones, roughly 93% detected once. This material consisted of peripheral blood, taken in the first trimester of pregnancy. These receptors all come from a female donor with multiple sclerosis, enrolled in a pregnancy study. Both conserved end residues are part of each CDR3. D genes are given only for firm matches. The size of a clone is reported for some rows only, either as once, few or many, or as a class for expanded clones.

j_gene | d_gene | abundance | v_gene | CDR3aa | CDR3nt
TRBJ2-2 | TRBD2 | . | TRBV5-1 | CASSFISGGRGELFF | TGCGCCAGCAGCTTTATTAGCGGGGGCCGGGGGGAGCTGTTTTTT
TRBJ2-1 | . | . | TRBV13 | CASSPPQGNEQFF | TGTGCCAGCAGCCCCCCTCAGGGGAATGAGCAGTTCTTC
TRBJ2-3 | TRBD2 | . | TRBV9 | CASSVSAGGTDTQYF | TGTGCCAGCAGCGTCTCAGCGGGGGGCACAGATACGCAGTATTTT
TRBJ2-7 | TRBD1 | . | TRBV28 | CASSYPGQGAYEQYF | TGTGCCAGCAGCTACCCCGGACAGGGAGCCTACGAGCAGTACTTC
TRBJ2-3 | TRBD2 | . | TRBV6-5 | CASRGGAGDTQYF | TGTGCCAGCCGGGGGGGGGCGGGGGATACGCAGTATTTT
TRBJ2-5 | . | . | TRBV12-5 | CASGSPAGYRETQYF | TGTGCTAGTGGTTCTCCAGCTGGTTACAGGGAGACCCAGTACTTC
TRBJ1-2 | . | . | TRBV14 | CASSPVLGGGSGYTF | TGTGCCAGCAGCCCAGTGCTGGGAGGGGGAAGTGGCTACACCTTC
TRBJ1-6 | . | . | TRBV5-6 | CASSLAVLSYNSPLHF | TGTGCCAGCAGCTTGGCTGTCCTCTCCTATAATTCACCCCTCCACTTT
TRBJ2-7 | TRBD2 | . | TRBV9 | CASSSTGGAYEQYF | TGTGCCAGCAGCTCCACGGGGGGGGCTTACGAGCAGTACTTC
TRBJ1-1 | . | . | TRBV19 | CASTTVRPTRGMNTEAFF | TGTGCCAGTACTACAGTGCGTCCTACCCGGGGAATGAACACTGAAGCTTTCTTT
TRBJ1-1 | . | . | TRBV7-9 | CASSLGGMNTEAFF | TGTGCCAGCAGCTTAGGGGGCATGAACACTGAAGCTTTCTTT
TRBJ2-5 | TRBD1 | . | TRBV19 | CASSSEPGQLTLGETQYF | TGTGCCAGTAGCTCGGAACCGGGACAGCTGACTTTGGGGGAGACCCAGTACTTC
TRBJ2-1 | . | . | TRBV14 | CASSQDLRGKSYNEQFF | TGTGCCAGCAGCCAAGATTTAAGAGGGAAATCCTACAATGAGCAGTTCTTC
TRBJ2-4 | TRBD2 | . | TRBV29-1 | CSVAPREGIQYF | TGCAGCGTTGCCCCCCGGGAGGGCATTCAGTACTTC
TRBJ1-1 | . | . | TRBV5-1 | CASSLETRGGTEAFF | TGCGCCAGCAGCTTGGAGACTAGGGGGGGCACTGAAGCTTTCTTT
TRBJ1-3 | . | . | TRBV2 | CARLGGNGNTIYF | TGTGCCCGTCTTGGGGGGAACGGAAACACCATATATTTT
TRBJ2-2 | TRBD1 | . | TRBV6-5 | CASRRTGGTGELFF | TGTGCCAGCAGGAGGACAGGGGGCACCGGGGAGCTGTTTTTT
TRBJ1-6 | . | . | TRBV19 | CASSIAGESNSPLHF | TGTGCCAGTAGTATCGCGGGGGAGAGCAATTCACCCCTCCACTTT
TRBJ1-5 | . | . | TRBV27 | CASSNRLPDNQPQHF | TGTGCCAGCAGTAACAGGCTCCCTGACAATCAGCCCCAGCATTTT
TRBJ2-7 | TRBD1 | . | TRBV6-1 | CASSDQGAYEQYF | TGTGCCAGCAGTGATCAGGGGGCGTACGAGCAGTACTTC
TRBJ2-2 | TRBD1 | . | TRBV11-1 | CASSIGQGSGGELFF | TGTGCCAGCAGCATAGGACAGGGGTCAGGCGGGGAGCTGTTTTTT
TRBJ2-1 | . | . | TRBV6-5 | CASSPPDSLNEQFF | TGTGCCAGCAGTCCCCCGGACAGTTTAAATGAGCAGTTCTTC
TRBJ2-2 | . | . | TRBV29-1 | CSATLSGQYTGELFF | TGCAGCGCCACGTTGTCGGGACAATACACCGGGGAGCTGTTTTTT
TRBJ1-2 | . | . | TRBV6-1 | CALGAGAYLGYGYTF | TGTGCCCTCGGGGCAGGGGCCTACCTCGGATATGGCTACACCTTC
TRBJ1-3 | TRBD1 | . | TRBV27 | CASRTQGPGNTIYF | TGTGCCAGCAGGACACAGGGGCCTGGAAACACCATATATTTT
TRBJ1-2 | . | . | TRBV7-9 | CASSLDLLFYGYTF | TGTGCCAGCAGCTTAGATCTATTGTTCTATGGCTACACCTTC
TRBJ2-7 | . | . | TRBV5-1 | CASSSSQTAYEQYF | TGCGCCAGCAGCTCGTCCCAGACAGCCTACGAGCAGTACTTC
TRBJ1-3 | . | . | TRBV19 | CASNEGRRGNTIYF | TGTGCCAGTAATGAGGGTCGTCGTGGAAACACCATATATTTT
TRBJ2-4 | TRBD1 | . | TRBV7-2 | CASSPQGALAKNIQYF | TGTGCCAGCAGCCCGCAGGGGGCCCTAGCCAAAAACATTCAGTACTTC
TRBJ1-4 | . | . | TRBV27 | CASSSRGAEKLFF | TGTGCCAGCAGCTCCAGGGGCGCGGAAAAACTGTTTTTT
TRBJ2-7 | . | . | TRBV27 | CASSSTRFYEQYF | TGTGCCAGCAGTTCGACACGGTTCTACGAGCAGTACTTC
TRBJ2-3 | . | . | TRBV13 | CASSHDTGTDTQYF | TGTGCCAGCAGCCACGATACTGGCACAGATACGCAGTATTTT
TRBJ2-7 | . | few | TRBV4-1 | CASSQGPGDIYEQYF | TGCGCCAGCAGCCAAGGGCCCGGGGATATCTACGAGCAGTACTTC
TRBJ1-4 | TRBD1 | . | TRBV6-6 | CASTRDRSNEKLFF | TGTGCCAGCACAAGGGACAGGTCTAATGAAAAACTGTTTTTT
TRBJ1-5 | . | . | TRBV2 | CASSEGSGNQPQHF | TGTGCCAGCAGTGAAGGCAGCGGCAATCAGCCCCAGCATTTT
TRBJ1-5 | TRBD1 | . | TRBV5-1 | CASSLEGTGYQPQHF | TGCGCCAGCAGCTTGGAAGGGACAGGGTATCAGCCCCAGCATTTT
TRBJ2-2 | . | . | TRBV9 | CASSVRDSGTGELFF | TGTGCCAGCAGCGTGCGGGACAGCGGCACCGGGGAGCTGTTTTTT
TRBJ1-5 | TRBD1 | . | TRBV30 | CAWNTGVYSNQPQHF | TGTGCCTGGAACACAGGGGTCTATAGCAATCAGCCCCAGCATTTT
TRBJ1-5 | . | . | TRBV4-2 | CASSQDEGFNQPQHF | TGTGCCAGCAGCCAAGATGAGGGCTTTAATCAGCCCCAGCATTTT
TRBJ2-1 | TRBD1 | . | TRBV19 | CASSIETGVTYNEQFF | TGTGCCAGTAGTATAGAGACAGGGGTTACCTACAATGAGCAGTTCTTC
TRBJ2-5 | TRBD1 | . | TRBV20-1 | CSARGLVTQYF | TGCAGCGCTAGGGGGCTCGTGACCCAGTACTTC
TRBJ2-7 | . | once | TRBV19 | CASRPRRSSYEQYF | TGTGCCAGTAGGCCCAGGAGGAGCTCCTACGAGCAGTACTTC
TRBJ2-1 | . | . | TRBV4-1 | CASSHPTGDSYNEQFF | TGCGCCAGCAGCCACCCCACGGGGGATTCCTACAATGAGCAGTTCTTC
TRBJ2-7 | TRBD1 | . | TRBV27 | CASSLSGTEYEQYF | TGTGCCAGCAGTTTATCTGGGACAGAGTACGAGCAGTACTTC
TRBJ2-5 | TRBD2 | . | TRBV19 | CASSPGLAGGPGETQYF | TGTGCCAGTAGCCCCGGACTAGCGGGGGGGCCAGGGGAGACCCAGTACTTC
TRBJ2-1 | . | . | TRBV7-9 | CASSSAGTNLYSYNEQFF | TGTGCCAGCAGCTCTGCGGGCACCAATCTATACTCCTACAATGAGCAGTTCTTC
TRBJ2-3 | TRBD2 | . | TRBV15 | CATSGGGTDTQYF | TGTGCCACCAGCGGGGGGGGCACAGATACGCAGTATTTT
TRBJ1-6 | TRBD1 | . | TRBV7-9 | CASSLGTGVNSPLHF | TGTGCCAGCAGCTTAGGGACAGGGGTAAATTCACCCCTCCACTTT
TRBJ2-3 | . | . | TRBV7-8 | CASSSIGHLFTDTQYF | TGTGCCAGCAGCTCCATAGGACATCTCTTCACAGATACGCAGTATTTT
TRBJ2-3 | TRBD2 | once | TRBV10-3 | CAISRVVASGGVDTQYF | TGTGCCATCAGCAGAGTTGTGGCTAGCGGGGGTGTAGATACGCAGTATTTT
TRBJ2-2 | TRBD1 | . | TRBV6-1 | CASSPTGFSTGELFF | TGTGCCAGCAGCCCGACAGGGTTCAGCACCGGGGAGCTGTTTTTT
TRBJ1-6 | TRBD1 | . | TRBV6-1 | CASSMTDRGNSPLHF | TGTGCCAGCAGTATGACAGACAGGGGGAATTCACCCCTCCACTTT